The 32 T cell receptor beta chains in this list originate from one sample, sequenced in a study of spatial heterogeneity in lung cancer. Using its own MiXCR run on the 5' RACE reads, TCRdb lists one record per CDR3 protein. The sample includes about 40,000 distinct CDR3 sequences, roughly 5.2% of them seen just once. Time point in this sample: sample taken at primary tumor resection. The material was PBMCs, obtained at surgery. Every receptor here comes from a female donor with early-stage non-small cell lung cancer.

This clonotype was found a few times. The CDR3 protein is CASSYRGRGYTDTQYF. CDR3 nucleotide sequence: TGTGCCAGCAGTTACCGCGGGCGGGGATACACAGATACGCAGTATTTT. The chain couples TRBV6-2 or TRBV6-3 to TRBJ2-3; a weak D match, TRBD2 (6 bases). V was cut by 2 bases and J by 2 bases, with 14 bases left in between. The CDR3 is 16 amino acids. Germline CDR1 reads MNHEY; CDR2 reads SVGEGT.

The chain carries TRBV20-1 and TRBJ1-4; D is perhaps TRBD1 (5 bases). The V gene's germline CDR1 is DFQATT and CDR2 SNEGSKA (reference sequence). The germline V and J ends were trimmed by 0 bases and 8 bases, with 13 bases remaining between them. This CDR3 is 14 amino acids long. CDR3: CSARDHRGQEKLFF. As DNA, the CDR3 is TGCAGTGCTAGAGATCATCGGGGCCAGGAAAAACTGTTTTTT.

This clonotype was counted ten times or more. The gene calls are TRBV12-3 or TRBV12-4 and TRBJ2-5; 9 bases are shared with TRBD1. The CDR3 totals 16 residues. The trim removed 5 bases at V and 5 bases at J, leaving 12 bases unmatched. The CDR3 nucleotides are TGTGCCAGCAGTGAATCCGGGACAGGGTTTTGGGAGACCCAGTACTTC. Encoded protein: CASSESGTGFWETQYF.

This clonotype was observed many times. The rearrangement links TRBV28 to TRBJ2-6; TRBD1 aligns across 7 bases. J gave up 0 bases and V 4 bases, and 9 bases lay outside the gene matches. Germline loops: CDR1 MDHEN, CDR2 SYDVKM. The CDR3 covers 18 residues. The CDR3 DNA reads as TGTGCCAGCAGTTCGTCCGACAGGGTGATCTCTGGGGCCAACGTCCTGACTTTC. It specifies CASSSSDRVISGANVLTF.

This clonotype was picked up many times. The CDR3 region is CASSLSLHTATNEKLFF. The DNA of the CDR3 is TGTGCCAGCAGTTTATCCCTTCACACTGCAACTAATGAAAAACTGTTTTTT. The chain carries TRBV27 and TRBJ1-4; no firm D call. The V end was cut by 0 bases, the J end by 0 bases, with 11 bases between. Germline V gene data show CDR1 as MNHEY and CDR2 as SMNVEV (reference sequence). The length of the CDR3 is 17 residues.

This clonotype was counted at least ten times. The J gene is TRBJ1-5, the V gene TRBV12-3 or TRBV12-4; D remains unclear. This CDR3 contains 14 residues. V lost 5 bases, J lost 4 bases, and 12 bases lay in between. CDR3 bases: TGTGCCAGCAGTACGACTTGGGCAAATCAGCCCCAGCATTTT. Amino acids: CASSTTWANQPQHF.

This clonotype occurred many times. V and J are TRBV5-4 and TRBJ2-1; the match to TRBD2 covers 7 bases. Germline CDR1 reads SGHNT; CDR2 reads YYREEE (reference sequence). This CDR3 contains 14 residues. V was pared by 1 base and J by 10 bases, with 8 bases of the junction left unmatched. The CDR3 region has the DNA TGTGCCAGCAGCTTGAAATTACGGGGGGAAGAGCAGTTCTTC. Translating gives CASSLKLRGEEQFF. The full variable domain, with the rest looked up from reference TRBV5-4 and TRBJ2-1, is ETGVTQSPTHLIKTRGQQVTLRCSSQSGHNTVSWYQQALGQGPQFIFQYYREEENGRGNFPPRFSGLQFPNYSSELNVNALELDDSALYLCASSLKLRGEEQFFGPGTRLTVL.

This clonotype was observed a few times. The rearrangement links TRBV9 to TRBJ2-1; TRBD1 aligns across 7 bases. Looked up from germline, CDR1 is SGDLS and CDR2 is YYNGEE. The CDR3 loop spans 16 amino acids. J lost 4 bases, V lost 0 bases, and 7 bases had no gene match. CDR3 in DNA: TGTGCCAGCAGCGTAGTGTGGGCAGGGGGATACAATGAGCAGTTCTTC. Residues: CASSVVWAGGYNEQFF.

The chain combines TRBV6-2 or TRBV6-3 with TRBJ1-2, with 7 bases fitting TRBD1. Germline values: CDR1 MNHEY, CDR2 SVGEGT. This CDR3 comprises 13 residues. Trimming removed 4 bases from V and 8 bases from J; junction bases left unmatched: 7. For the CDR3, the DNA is TGTGCCAGCAGTTTACAGGGGAAGGACGGCTACACCTTC. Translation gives CASSLQGKDGYTF.

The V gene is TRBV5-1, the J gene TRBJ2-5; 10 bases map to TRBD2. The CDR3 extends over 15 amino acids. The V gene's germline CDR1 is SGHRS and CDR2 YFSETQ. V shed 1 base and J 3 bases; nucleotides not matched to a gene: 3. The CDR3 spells CASSLLGLAEETQYF. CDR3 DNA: TGCGCCAGCAGCTTGTTAGGACTAGCGGAAGAGACCCAGTACTTC. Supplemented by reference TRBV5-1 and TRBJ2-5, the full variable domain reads KAGVTQTPRYLIKTRGQQVTLSCSPISGHRSVSWYQQTPGQGLQFLFEYFSETQRNKGNFPGRFSGRQFSNSRSEMNVSTLELGDSALYLCASSLLGLAEETQYFGPGTRLLVL.

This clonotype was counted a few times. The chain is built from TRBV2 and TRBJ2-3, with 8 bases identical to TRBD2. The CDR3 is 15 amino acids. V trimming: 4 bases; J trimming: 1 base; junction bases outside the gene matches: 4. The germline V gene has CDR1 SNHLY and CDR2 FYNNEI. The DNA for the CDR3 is TGTGCCAGCAGTGTACGAGCGGGGGGCACAGATACGCAGTATTTT. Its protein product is CASSVRAGGTDTQYF. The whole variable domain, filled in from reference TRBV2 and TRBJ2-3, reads EPEVTQTPSHQVTQMGQEVILRCVPISNHLYFYWYRQILGQKVEFLVSFYNNEISEKSEIFDDQFSVERPDGSNFTLKIRSTKLEDSAMYFCASSVRAGGTDTQYFGPGTRLTVL.

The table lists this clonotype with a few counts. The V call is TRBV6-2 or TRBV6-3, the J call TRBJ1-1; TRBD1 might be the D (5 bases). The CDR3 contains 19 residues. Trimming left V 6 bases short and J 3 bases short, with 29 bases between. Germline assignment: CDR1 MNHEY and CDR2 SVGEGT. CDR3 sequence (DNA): TGTGCCAGCAGCCCAGGTTCTTTTGAGATACGGGGCTCGGACACTGAAGCTTTCTTT. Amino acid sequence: CASSPGSFEIRGSDTEAFF.

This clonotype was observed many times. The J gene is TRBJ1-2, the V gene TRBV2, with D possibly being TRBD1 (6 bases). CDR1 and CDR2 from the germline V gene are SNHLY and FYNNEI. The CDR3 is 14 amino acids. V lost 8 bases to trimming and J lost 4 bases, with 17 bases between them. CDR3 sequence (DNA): TGTGCCAGCGGGGGGCCCGGGCGAGGCTATGGCTACACCTTC. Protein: CASGGPGRGYGYTF.

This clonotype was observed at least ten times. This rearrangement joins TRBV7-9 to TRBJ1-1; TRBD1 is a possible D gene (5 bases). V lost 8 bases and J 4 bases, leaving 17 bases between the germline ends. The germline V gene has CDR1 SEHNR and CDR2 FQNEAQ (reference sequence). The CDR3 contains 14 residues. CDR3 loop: CASAAGNPFTEAFF. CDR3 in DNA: TGTGCCAGCGCCGCAGGGAATCCGTTCACTGAAGCTTTCTTT.

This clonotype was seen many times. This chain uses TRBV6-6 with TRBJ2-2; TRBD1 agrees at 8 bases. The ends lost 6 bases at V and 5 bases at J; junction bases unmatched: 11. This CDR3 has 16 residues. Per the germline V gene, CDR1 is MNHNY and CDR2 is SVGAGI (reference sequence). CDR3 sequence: CASRRTGRGHTGELFF. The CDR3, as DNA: TGTGCCAGCAGGAGGACCGGCAGGGGGCATACCGGGGAGCTGTTTTTT.

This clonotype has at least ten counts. The CDR3 sequence: CASSFSAAPNTEAFF. DNA of the CDR3: TGTGCCAGCAGTTTTTCTGCAGCCCCGAACACTGAAGCTTTCTTT. The rearrangement joins TRBV12-3 or TRBV12-4 to TRBJ1-1; D not resolved. This CDR3 is built from 15 residues. The ends were cut back, 3 bases at V and 1 base at J, with 12 bases in the middle.

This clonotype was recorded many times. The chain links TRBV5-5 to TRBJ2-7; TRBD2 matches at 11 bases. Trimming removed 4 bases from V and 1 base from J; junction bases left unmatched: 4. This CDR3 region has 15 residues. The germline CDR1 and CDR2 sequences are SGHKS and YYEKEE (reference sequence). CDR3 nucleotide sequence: TGTGCCAGCAGCCGCCGACTAGCGGGGTCCTACGAGCAGTACTTC. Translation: CASSRRLAGSYEQYF. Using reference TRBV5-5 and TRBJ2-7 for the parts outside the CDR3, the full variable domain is DAGVTQSPTHLIKTRGQQVTLRCSPISGHKSVSWYQQVLGQGPQFIFQYYEKEERGRGNFPDRFSARQFPNYSSELNVNALLLGDSALYLCASSRRLAGSYEQYFGPGTRLTVT.

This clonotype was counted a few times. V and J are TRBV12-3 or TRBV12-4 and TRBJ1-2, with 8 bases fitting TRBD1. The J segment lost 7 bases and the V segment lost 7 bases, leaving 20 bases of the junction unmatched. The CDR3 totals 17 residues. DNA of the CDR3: TGTGCCAGCACCAAGAATGACGGACAGGGTAAATCCCCTGGCTACACCTTC. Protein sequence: CASTKNDGQGKSPGYTF.

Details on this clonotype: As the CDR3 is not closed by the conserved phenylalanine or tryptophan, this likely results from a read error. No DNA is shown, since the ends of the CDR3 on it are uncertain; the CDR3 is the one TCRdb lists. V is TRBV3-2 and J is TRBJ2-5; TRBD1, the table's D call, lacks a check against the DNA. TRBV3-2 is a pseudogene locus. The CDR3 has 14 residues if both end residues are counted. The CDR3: CASSPSRGQETQYL.

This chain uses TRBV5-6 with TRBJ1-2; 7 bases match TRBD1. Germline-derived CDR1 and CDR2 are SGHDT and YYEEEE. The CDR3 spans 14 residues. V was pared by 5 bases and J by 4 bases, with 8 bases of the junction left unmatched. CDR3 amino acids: CASRITGEGYGYTF. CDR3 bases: TGTGCCAGCAGGATAACAGGGGAGGGCTATGGCTACACCTTC.

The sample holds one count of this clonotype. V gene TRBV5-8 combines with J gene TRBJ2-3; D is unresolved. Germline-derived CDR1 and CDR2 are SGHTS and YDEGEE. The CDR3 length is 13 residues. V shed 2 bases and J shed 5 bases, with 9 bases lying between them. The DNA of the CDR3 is TGTGCCAGCAGCTTTCGGGTGGGAGATACGCAGTATTTT. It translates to CASSFRVGDTQYF.

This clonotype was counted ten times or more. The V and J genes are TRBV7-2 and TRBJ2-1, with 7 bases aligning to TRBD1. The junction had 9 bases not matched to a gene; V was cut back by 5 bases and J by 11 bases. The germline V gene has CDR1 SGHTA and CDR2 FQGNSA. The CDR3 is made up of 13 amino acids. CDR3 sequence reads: CASSIYRGWQQFF. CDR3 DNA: TGTGCCAGCAGCATTTACAGGGGATGGCAGCAGTTCTTC.

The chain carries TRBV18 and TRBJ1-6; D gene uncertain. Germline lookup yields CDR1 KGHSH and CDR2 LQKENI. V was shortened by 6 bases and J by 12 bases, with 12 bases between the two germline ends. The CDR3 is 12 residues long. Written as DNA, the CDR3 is TGTGCCAGCTCTCCCGGAAACGGACCCCTCCACTTT. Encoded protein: CASSPGNGPLHF.

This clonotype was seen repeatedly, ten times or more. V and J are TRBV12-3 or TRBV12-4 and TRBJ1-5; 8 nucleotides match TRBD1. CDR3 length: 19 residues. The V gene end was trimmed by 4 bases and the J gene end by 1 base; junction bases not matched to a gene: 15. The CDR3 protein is CASSSKTGATLGSNQPQHF. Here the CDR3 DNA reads TGTGCCAGCAGTTCCAAGACAGGGGCCACCCTGGGAAGCAATCAGCCCCAGCATTTT.

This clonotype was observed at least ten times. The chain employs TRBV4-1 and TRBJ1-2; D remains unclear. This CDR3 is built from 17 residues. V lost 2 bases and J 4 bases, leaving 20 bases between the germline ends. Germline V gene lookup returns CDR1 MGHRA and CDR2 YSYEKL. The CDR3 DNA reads TGCGCCAGCAGCCAACTCTTCGCGCGGGTAACGGGCTATGGCTACACCTTC. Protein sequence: CASSQLFARVTGYGYTF.

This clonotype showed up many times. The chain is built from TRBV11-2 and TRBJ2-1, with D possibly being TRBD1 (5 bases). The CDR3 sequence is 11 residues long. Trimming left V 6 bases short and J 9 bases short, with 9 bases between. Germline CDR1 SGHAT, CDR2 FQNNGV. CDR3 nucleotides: TGTGCCAGCAGTCCAGGGATTGAGCAGTTCTTC. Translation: CASSPGIEQFF.

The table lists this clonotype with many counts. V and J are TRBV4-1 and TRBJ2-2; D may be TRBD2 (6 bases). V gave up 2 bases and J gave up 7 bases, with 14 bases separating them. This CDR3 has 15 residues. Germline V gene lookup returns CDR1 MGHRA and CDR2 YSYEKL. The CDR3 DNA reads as TGCGCCAGCAGCCAACTGGGGGGAGTGGGCGGGGAGCTGTTTTTT. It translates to CASSQLGGVGGELFF.

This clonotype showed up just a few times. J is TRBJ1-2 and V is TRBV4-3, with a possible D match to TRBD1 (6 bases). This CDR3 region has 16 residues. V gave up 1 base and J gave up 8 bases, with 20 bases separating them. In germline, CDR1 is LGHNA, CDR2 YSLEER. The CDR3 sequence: CASSQGLRTVMGGYTF. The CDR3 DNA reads TGCGCCAGCAGCCAAGGTTTGAGGACAGTCATGGGCGGCTACACCTTC.

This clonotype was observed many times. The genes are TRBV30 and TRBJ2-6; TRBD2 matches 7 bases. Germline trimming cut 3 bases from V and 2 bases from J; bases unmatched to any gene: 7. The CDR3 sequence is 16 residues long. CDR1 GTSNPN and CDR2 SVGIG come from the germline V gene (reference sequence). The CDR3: CAWSWGGGTGANVLTF. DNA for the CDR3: TGTGCCTGGAGCTGGGGGGGTGGAACTGGGGCCAACGTCCTGACTTTC.

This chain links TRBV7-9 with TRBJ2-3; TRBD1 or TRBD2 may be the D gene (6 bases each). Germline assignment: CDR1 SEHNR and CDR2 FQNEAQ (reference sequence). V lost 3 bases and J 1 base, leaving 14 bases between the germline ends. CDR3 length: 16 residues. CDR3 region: CASSFGGGPGTDTQYF. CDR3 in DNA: TGTGCCAGCAGCTTCGGTGGGGGGCCCGGCACAGATACGCAGTATTTT.

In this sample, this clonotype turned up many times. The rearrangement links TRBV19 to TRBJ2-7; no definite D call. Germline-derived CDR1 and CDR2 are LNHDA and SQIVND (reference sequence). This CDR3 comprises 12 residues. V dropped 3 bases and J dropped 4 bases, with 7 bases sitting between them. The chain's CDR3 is CASSMSGYEQYF. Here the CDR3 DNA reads TGTGCCAGTAGTATGAGTGGATACGAGCAGTACTTC.

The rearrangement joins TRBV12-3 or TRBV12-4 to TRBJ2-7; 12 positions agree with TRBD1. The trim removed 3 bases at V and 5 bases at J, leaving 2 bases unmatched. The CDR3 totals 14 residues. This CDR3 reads CASSFGTGGNEQYF. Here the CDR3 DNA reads TGTGCCAGCAGTTTTGGGACAGGGGGCAACGAGCAGTACTTC.